This T cell receptor beta chain was found in a study of blood T cell repertoires in COVID-19. The CDR3 spans 12 residues. Germline CDR1 and CDR2: MDHEN and SYDVKM. Trimming took 4 bases from V and 2 from J, leaving 5 bases between them. As handled by the study authors: Reference gene primer amplification gave nucleated cell count estimates. Only in-frame clones appear in the TCRdb table, and some are missing; sequencing was by immunoSEQ multiplex PCR. V and J calls and clone size come straight from that table; D and trimming were deduced from the DNA. The data hold around 250,000 clones, with 86% observed a single time. This clone was detected once.

Specimen: peripheral blood. This sequence joins TRBV28 and TRBJ1-2; the D is unclear. The TCR comes from a man in his forties with active or convalescent COVID-19. In DNA form, the CDR3 reads TGTGCCAGCAGTTACGGGAACTATGGCTACACCTTC. It encodes CASSYGNYGYTF.